This paragraph covers one T cell receptor beta chain sequence. TCRdb ran MiXCR on the 5' RACE reads and lists one entry per CDR3 protein. The data contain 1.5 million or so distinct CDR3 sequences, less than 40% of them singletons. V shed 1 base and J 4 bases; nucleotides not matched to a gene: 8. The CDR3 length is 16 residues. Germline values: CDR1 SNHLY, CDR2 FYNNEI. This sample was taken from a study of identical twins. The chain has TRBV2 and TRBJ2-3; 7 nucleotides line up with TRBD1. The clonotype was recovered from a newborn girl in good health. Sequencing was done on a sample of cord blood. The CDR3 DNA sequence: TGTGCCAGCAGTGAAGGGTCGCGACAGGGCGCAGATACGCAGTATTTT. Its translation: CASSEGSRQGADTQYF.